Below, 32 T cell receptor beta chains from the same sample are listed, as sequenced in a study of Graves' ophthalmopathy and Graves' hyperthyroidism. Amplification from RNA transcripts yielded the TCR beta CDR3 regions. HTBI primers primed a first-round RT-PCR, and a second-round multiplex PCR followed. TCRdb processed the multiplex PCR reads anew with MiXCR; each CDR3 protein has one entry. The sample yields approximately 1.2 million distinct CDR3 sequences, roughly 35% seen once. The sequenced sample was peripheral blood or thyroid tissue (not recorded which). The receptor source for this set is an adult man with Graves' hyperthyroidism.

The rearrangement links TRBV5-1 to TRBJ2-7; 8 bases match TRBD1. The CDR3 runs to 16 residues. V gave up 9 bases and J gave up 3 bases; unmatched junction bases: 17. CDR1 is SGHRS, CDR2 YFSETQ, per germline. CDR3 protein: CATRTGQAQVLYEQYF. CDR3 nucleotide sequence: TGCGCCACCCGAACGGGACAGGCCCAAGTCCTCTACGAGCAGTACTTC.

This clonotype was counted at least ten times. The rearrangement joins TRBV4-1 to TRBJ1-1; D uncertain. Looked up from germline, CDR1 is MGHRA and CDR2 is YSYEKL. V was clipped by 1 base and J by 1 base, with 7 bases between them. CDR3 length: 14 amino acids. CDR3 in DNA: TGCGCCAGCAGCCAAGTGCGAAGGAACACTGAAGCTTTCTTT. This gives the protein CASSQVRRNTEAFF.

A word on this clonotype: The germline gene is not matched at one end of the junction; a read error may be the cause. This chain links TRBV7-2 with TRBJ2-3; 7 bases are a match to TRBD1. Germline V gives CDR1 SGHTA, CDR2 FQGNSA. CDR3 length: 14 residues. CDR3 region: CASSSKGATVTQYF. CDR3 sequence (DNA): TGTGCCAGCAGCTCGAAGGGGGCAACAGTTACGCAGTATTTT.

This clonotype came up many times. A clone one base away is much larger, so this may be a read error. This rearrangement joins TRBV29-1 to TRBJ2-7; D is undetermined. CDR1 is SQVTM, CDR2 ANQGSEA, per germline. The CDR3 loop spans 13 amino acids. The V and J ends lost 1 base and 7 bases respectively, with 14 bases between them. CDR3 DNA sequence: TGCAGCGTTGAAGGAGACTCCCACAATGAGCAGTACTTC. This encodes CSVEGDSHNEQYF.

This clonotype appeared a few times. This sequence joins TRBV6-1 and TRBJ2-7, with D unclear. CDR1 and CDR2 (germline): MNHNS, SASEGT. The CDR3 length is 12 residues. The germline V and J ends were trimmed by 7 bases and 3 bases, with 10 bases remaining between them. The CDR3 here is CASIDGYYEQYF. The CDR3 nucleotides read TGTGCCAGCATTGACGGATACTACGAGCAGTACTTC.

This clonotype has a count of ten or more. The chain uses TRBV7-2 and TRBJ2-7; perhaps TRBD1 as D (6 bases). Trimming left V 3 bases short and J 5 bases short, with 8 bases between. Per germline, CDR1 SGHTA and CDR2 FQGNSA. This CDR3 is 12 amino acids long. This CDR3 reads CASSFRGDEQYF. The CDR3 region has the DNA TGTGCCAGCAGCTTCAGGGGAGACGAGCAGTACTTC.

This clonotype was counted ten times or more. The V gene is TRBV11-2, the J gene TRBJ2-7; D uncertain. V was shortened by 6 bases and J by 0 bases, with 12 bases between the two germline ends. Germline CDR1 is SGHAT and CDR2 is FQNNGV. CDR3 length: 14 amino acids. As DNA, the CDR3 is TGTGCCAGCAGTTATCAGGAGAGCTCCTACGAGCAGTACTTC. Translated: CASSYQESSYEQYF. Combining the CDR3 with reference TRBV11-2 and TRBJ2-7 gives the whole variable domain EAGVAQSPRYKIIEKRQSVAFWCNPISGHATLYWYQQILGQGPKLLIQFQNNGVVDDSQLPKDRFSAERLKGVDSTLKIQPAKLEDSAVYLCASSYQESSYEQYFGPGTRLTVT.

This clonotype was detected once. The gene calls are TRBV9 and TRBJ1-1; D remains ambiguous. CDR3 size: 12 residues. In germline, CDR1 is SGDLS, CDR2 YYNGEE. V was trimmed by 0 bases and J by 7 bases, leaving 7 bases between them. In nucleotides, the CDR3 is TGTGCCAGCAGCGTAGACAGATTTGAAGCTTTCTTT. Residues: CASSVDRFEAFF.

The chain links TRBV14 to TRBJ2-5, with D possibly being TRBD2 (5 bases). Germline-derived CDR1 and CDR2 are SGHDN and FVKESK. Trimming shortened V by 0 bases and J by 3 bases, and 20 bases separated the two germline ends. CDR3 length: 18 amino acids. CDR3 region: CASSQDRVSAAGEETQYF. In DNA form, the CDR3 reads TGTGCCAGCAGCCAAGATCGGGTTAGCGCGGCTGGTGAAGAGACCCAGTACTTC.

This clonotype was seen many times. The V and J genes are TRBV7-8 and TRBJ2-5, with D perhaps given as TRBD1 or TRBD2 (5 bases each). V gave up 1 base and J gave up 3 bases, with 18 bases separating them. CDR1 and CDR2 from the germline V gene are SGHVS and FQNEAQ. This CDR3 region has 17 residues. The CDR3 coding sequence is TGTGCCAGCAGCTTAGTACTTCCGGGGCGATCAAAAGAGACCCAGTACTTC. It translates to CASSLVLPGRSKETQYF.

At least ten counts were recorded for this clonotype. The chain carries TRBV25-1 and TRBJ1-2, with D uncertain. Trimming removed 1 base at V and 6 bases at J, with 12 bases between. This CDR3 comprises 14 residues. The germline V gene has CDR1 MGHDK and CDR2 SYGVNS. The CDR3: CASSEFIGIDGYTF. CDR3 DNA: TGTGCCAGCAGTGAATTCATAGGGATCGATGGCTACACCTTC.

At least ten counts were recorded for this clonotype. The chain couples TRBV6-5 to TRBJ1-1; no clear D gene. This CDR3 region has 15 residues. CDR1 and CDR2 (germline): MNHEY, SVGAGI. Trimming took off 2 bases at V and 5 bases at J, with 15 bases between the two ends. The CDR3 coding sequence is TGTGCCAGCAGTTACAGGGTCAGCTCGCGGACTGAAGCTTTCTTT. Encoded protein: CASSYRVSSRTEAFF.

V gene TRBV29-1 combines with J gene TRBJ1-2; 7 bases fit TRBD1. The CDR3 loop spans 14 amino acids. In germline, CDR1 is SQVTM, CDR2 ANQGSEA. V gave up 4 bases and J gave up 5 bases; unmatched junction bases: 10. The chain's CDR3 is CSVGAGQDVYGYTF. The CDR3 DNA reads TGCAGCGTTGGTGCTGGACAGGACGTGTATGGCTACACCTTC.

This clonotype was counted many times. The J gene is TRBJ2-5, the V gene TRBV19, with no clear D. The germline V gene encodes CDR1 LNHDA and CDR2 SQIVND (reference sequence). Trimming took 8 bases from V and 2 from J, leaving 18 bases between them. CDR3 length: 15 residues. Written as DNA, the CDR3 is TGTGCCAGTTCACCAAACCAGTCGGGTCAAGAGACCCAGTACTTC. This encodes CASSPNQSGQETQYF.

The chain carries TRBV6-1 and TRBJ1-3; D is unclear. V was cut by 5 bases and J by 0 bases, with 8 bases left in between. Germline values: CDR1 MNHNS, CDR2 SASEGT. The CDR3 sequence is 14 residues long. The CDR3 loop reads CASSNVYSGNTIYF. The CDR3 DNA follows: TGTGCCAGCAGTAACGTCTACTCTGGAAACACCATATATTTT.

The rearrangement links TRBV20-1 to TRBJ2-5; D gene unclear. The V end lost 3 bases, the J end lost 1 base, and 9 bases lay between the germline ends. This CDR3 is 13 amino acids long. Germline loops: CDR1 DFQATT, CDR2 SNEGSKA (reference sequence). This CDR3 is CSASTRTQETQYF. CDR3 coding DNA: TGCAGTGCTAGCACCCGGACCCAAGAGACCCAGTACTTC.

This clonotype has just a few counts. This chain uses TRBV20-1 with TRBJ1-1; the D gene is possibly TRBD1 (6 bases). In germline, CDR1 is DFQATT, CDR2 SNEGSKA (reference sequence). Trimming cost V 1 base and J 4 bases, with 19 bases left between them. The CDR3 has 16 residues. CDR3 amino acids: CSARGGGLPRTTEAFF. The DNA of the CDR3 is TGCAGTGCTAGAGGTGGGGGCCTCCCTAGGACCACTGAAGCTTTCTTT.

The table lists this clonotype with a few counts. The V call is TRBV6-2 or TRBV6-3, the J call TRBJ1-5; 8 bases map to TRBD1. CDR1 is MNHEY, CDR2 SVGEGT, per germline. The V and J ends lost 6 bases and 6 bases, in that order; junction bases with no gene match: 7. This CDR3 has 14 amino acids. CDR3 sequence: CASRDGQGLQPQHF. As DNA, the CDR3 is TGTGCCAGCAGGGATGGACAGGGCCTTCAGCCCCAGCATTTT.

This clonotype was counted only a few times. This sequence joins TRBV7-2 and TRBJ1-3; TRBD1 matches 7 bases. The CDR3 loop spans 16 amino acids. CDR1 SGHTA and CDR2 FQGNSA come from the germline V gene. V was clipped by 5 bases and J by 2 bases; unmatched bases: 9. In DNA form, the CDR3 reads TGTGCCAGCAGCCCCCGCCAGGGGGAGGCTGGAAACACCATATATTTT. This gives the protein CASSPRQGEAGNTIYF.

In its sample, this clonotype was seen many times. This chain joins TRBV20-1 and TRBJ2-7; possible D gene TRBD2, 6 bases. CDR3 length: 14 residues. CDR1 and CDR2 from the germline V gene are DFQATT and SNEGSKA (reference sequence). The V end was cut by 0 bases, the J end by 6 bases, with 15 bases between. CDR3: CSARDFREAGEQYF. The CDR3 nucleotides are TGCAGTGCTAGAGATTTCAGGGAGGCTGGCGAGCAGTACTTC.

This clonotype turned up a few times. This chain links TRBV19 with TRBJ2-2; either TRBD1 or TRBD2 may fit D (5 bases each). Trimming cost V 3 bases and J 4 bases, with 12 bases left between them. The CDR3 extends over 15 amino acids. Germline V lookup: CDR1 LNHDA, CDR2 SQIVND (reference sequence). CDR3 region: CASSIYGTGTGELFF. As DNA, the CDR3 is TGTGCCAGTAGTATTTATGGGACGGGCACCGGGGAGCTGTTTTTT.

This clonotype was detected once. A read error may explain this, as a much larger clone is one base away. The rearrangement links TRBV5-1 to TRBJ1-6; possibly TRBD1 for D (5 bases). Germline V gene sequence: CDR1 SGHRS, CDR2 YFSETQ. The CDR3 contains 15 residues. CDR3 residues: CASSLEGRGTSPPHF. The CDR3, as DNA: TGTGCCAGCAGCTTGGAGGGGAGGGGAACTTCACCCCCCCACTTT.

This clonotype was recorded many times. The CDR3 region is CATSRGGTGELFF. The DNA for the CDR3 is TGTGCCACCAGCAGAGGTGGTACCGGGGAGCTGTTTTTT. The chain joins TRBV15 to TRBJ2-2; D is unresolved. Germline assignment: CDR1 LNHNV and CDR2 YYDKDF (reference sequence). V was clipped by 1 base and J by 5 bases, with 5 bases between them. The CDR3 totals 13 residues. The whole variable domain, remainder taken from reference TRBV15 and TRBJ2-2, is DAMVIQNPRYQVTQFGKPVTLSCSQTLNHNVMYWYQQKSSQAPKLLFHYYDKDFNNEADTPDNFQSRRPNTSFCFLDIRSPGLGDTAMYLCATSRGGTGELFFGEGSRLTVL.

In this sample, this clonotype turned up a few times. The gene calls are TRBV12-3 or TRBV12-4 and TRBJ2-7, with 7 bases that match TRBD1. This CDR3 is 13 amino acids long. V was clipped by 3 bases and J by 7 bases; unmatched bases: 6. CDR3 sequence reads: CASSFLEGAEQYF. CDR3 nucleotides: TGTGCCAGCAGTTTTTTAGAGGGGGCAGAGCAGTACTTC.

Comments on this clonotype: One end of the junction varies from germline; a read error may be responsible. The chain carries TRBV2 and TRBJ1-2; possibly TRBD1 for D (6 bases). Germline V gene data show CDR1 as SNHLY and CDR2 as FYNNEI. This CDR3 spans 15 amino acids. The chain's CDR3 is CTSRDLSGADYGYTF. Here the CDR3 DNA reads TGTACCAGCAGAGATCTTTCGGGGGCTGACTATGGCTACACCTTC.

This CDR3 is CASSWGNGQTRSYEQYF. CDR3 DNA: TGTGCCAGCAGTTGGGGGAACGGACAGACCCGCTCCTACGAGCAGTACTTC. This chain uses TRBV6-5 with TRBJ2-7, with D possibly TRBD1 on 6 matching bases. Trimming took off 4 bases at V and 0 bases at J, with 19 bases between the two ends. The CDR3 consists of 17 residues. The germline gives CDR1 MNHEY, CDR2 SVGAGI.

This clonotype was seen once. A read error may explain this, as a much larger clone is one base away. This sequence joins TRBV20-1 and TRBJ1-6; D is ambiguous. Looked up from germline, CDR1 is DFQATT and CDR2 is SNEGSKA (reference sequence). Trimming cost V 0 bases and J 0 bases, with 12 bases left between them. The CDR3 totals 17 residues. The CDR3 DNA is TGCAGTGCTAGAGATTGGAAGGAGAGCTCCTATAATTCACCCCTCCACTTT. Encoded protein: CSARDWKESSYNSPLHF.

The V call is TRBV6-1, the J call TRBJ2-5, with D tentatively TRBD2 (5 bases). Trimming left V 7 bases short and J 0 bases short, with 12 bases between. Germline V lookup: CDR1 MNHNS, CDR2 SASEGT. The CDR3 runs to 14 residues. For the CDR3, the DNA is TGTGCCAGCAAAATCGCCGGGAACCAAGAGACCCAGTACTTC. Amino acids: CASKIAGNQETQYF.

V usage is TRBV7-6 and J usage is TRBJ2-5; 7 nucleotides match TRBD1. The CDR3 consists of 14 residues. J gave up 2 bases and V 6 bases, and 6 bases lay outside the gene matches. The V gene's germline CDR1 is SGHVS and CDR2 FNYEAQ. CDR3 residues: CASSSGDRQETQYF. The CDR3 nucleotides read TGTGCCAGCAGTTCTGGGGACAGACAAGAGACCCAGTACTTC.

This rearrangement joins TRBV25-1 to TRBJ2-2; 7 bases map to TRBD2. There are 13 residues in the CDR3. Germline V gene sequence: CDR1 MGHDK, CDR2 SYGVNS. The J segment lost 15 bases and the V segment lost 5 bases, leaving 12 bases of the junction unmatched. CDR3 DNA: TGTGCCAGCAGTATCCCGGGGAGGGCGTTGATGTTTTTT. Protein sequence: CASSIPGRALMFF.

This chain joins TRBV29-1 and TRBJ1-1; 11 bases match TRBD1. V gave up 7 bases and J gave up 1 base; unmatched junction bases: 8. This CDR3 comprises 15 residues. The germline V gene encodes CDR1 SQVTM and CDR2 ANQGSEA. The chain's CDR3 is CSGTGTGGRNTEAFF. In DNA, the CDR3 is TGCAGCGGGACCGGGACAGGGGGTAGGAACACTGAAGCTTTCTTT.

This clonotype was counted many times. The V call is TRBV20-1, the J call TRBJ2-2; D gene ambiguous. Trimming took off 0 bases at V and 0 bases at J, with 5 bases between the two ends. CDR1 DFQATT and CDR2 SNEGSKA come from the germline V gene (reference sequence). There are 14 residues in the CDR3. The CDR3 DNA reads TGCAGTGCTAGAGAACGCCCGAACACCGGGGAGCTGTTTTTT. Protein: CSARERPNTGELFF.